The text below deals with one TCR beta chain. The sample is drawn from a study of technical replicates of blood from several donors. Method: immunoSEQ multiplex PCR; TCRdb's copy keeps in-frame clones and lacks some. Altogether some 80,000 clones are present, around 95% being singletons, with the ten largest covering 0.3% to 0.4%. The CDR3 loop spans 14 amino acids. CDR1 and CDR2 (germline): SGHAT, FQNNGV. Trimming stripped 7 bases from V and 3 bases from J, with 15 bases between. This clonotype was sampled from a human donor in good health. Material: T cells isolated from PBMCs. This chain uses TRBV11-2 with TRBJ1-2; D might be TRBD1 (5 bases). The CDR3 DNA sequence: TGTGCCAGCACCCGGGGGTATGGAGACTATGGCTACACCTTC. It encodes CASTRGYGDYGYTF.